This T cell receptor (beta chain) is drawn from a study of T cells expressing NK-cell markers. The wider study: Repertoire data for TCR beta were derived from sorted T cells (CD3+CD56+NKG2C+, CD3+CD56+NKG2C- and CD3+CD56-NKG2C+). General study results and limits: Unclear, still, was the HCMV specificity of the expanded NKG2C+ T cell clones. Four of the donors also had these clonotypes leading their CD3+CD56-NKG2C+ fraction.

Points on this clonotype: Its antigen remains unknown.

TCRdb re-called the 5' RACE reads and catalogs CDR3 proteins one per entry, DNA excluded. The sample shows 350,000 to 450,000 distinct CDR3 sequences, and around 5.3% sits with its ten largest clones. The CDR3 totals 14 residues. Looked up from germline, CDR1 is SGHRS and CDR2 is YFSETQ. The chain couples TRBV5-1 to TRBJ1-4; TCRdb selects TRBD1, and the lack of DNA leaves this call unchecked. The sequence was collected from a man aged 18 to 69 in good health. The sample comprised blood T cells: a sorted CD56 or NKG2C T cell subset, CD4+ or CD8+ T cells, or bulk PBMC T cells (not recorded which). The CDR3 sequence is CASSLPGNGEKLFF.